This T cell receptor beta chain was sequenced for a study of T cells in Graves' hyperthyroidism and ophthalmopathy. CDR1 and CDR2 from the germline V gene are LNHNV and YYDKDF (reference sequence). V shed 3 bases and J 3 bases; nucleotides not matched to a gene: 4. This CDR3 has 15 amino acids. The source material, RNA transcripts, was used to amplify TCR beta CDR3 regions. HTBI primers drove first-round RT-PCR of the TCR CDR3. TCRdb re-called the multiplex PCR reads with MiXCR, one entry per CDR3 protein. Among about 600,000 distinct CDR3 sequences listed, 16% were seen once. The chain combines TRBV15 with TRBJ2-1, with TRBD2 matching over 8 bases. Sequenced sample: blood. This sequence was found in a middle-aged woman with Graves' ophthalmopathy. CDR3 nucleotide sequence: TGTGCCACCAGCAGCGGGGGGGCGGGCTACAATGAGCAGTTCTTC. Translating gives CATSSGGAGYNEQFF.